The 12 T cell receptor beta chains in this list originate from one sample, sequenced in a study of T cells expressing NK-cell markers. TCRdb re-called the 5' RACE reads; every CDR3 protein appears as one record, without DNA. The sample has roughly 350,000 distinct CDR3 sequences. Sample: blood T cells: a sorted CD56 or NKG2C T cell subset, CD4+ or CD8+ T cells, or bulk PBMC T cells (not recorded which). The receptors come from a man aged 18-75 years in good health.

V is TRBV6-5 and J is TRBJ2-5; TCRdb lists TRBD1, though no DNA is available to test this call. The CDR3 spans 14 residues. The germline CDR1 and CDR2 sequences are MNHEY and SVGAGI. The CDR3 reads CASSYRSQGETQYF.

This chain uses TRBV6-5 with TRBJ2-5; TCRdb outputs TRBD2, but without DNA this stays unchecked. The germline gives CDR1 MNHEY, CDR2 SVGAGI. The CDR3 spans 16 residues. The CDR3 loop reads CASSLYLAGGQETQYF.

The chain joins TRBV2 to TRBJ2-1; TCRdb selects TRBD2, and the lack of DNA leaves this call unchecked. CDR3 length: 16 residues. The germline gives CDR1 SNHLY, CDR2 FYNNEI. The CDR3 loop reads CASSEAWDSPYNEQFF.

The V gene is TRBV30, the J gene TRBJ1-5; checking the TCRdb D call of TRBD1 is not possible without DNA. This CDR3 region has 15 residues. Germline values: CDR1 GTSNPN, CDR2 SVGIG (reference sequence). The CDR3 is CAWSRDGYSNQPQHF.

This sequence joins TRBV6-5 and TRBJ2-7; TCRdb names TRBD1, which stays unverified in the absence of DNA. From germline, CDR1 is MNHEY and CDR2 SVGAGI. The CDR3 covers 16 residues. The CDR3 here is CASSYLGGTGSYEQYF.

V and J are TRBV7-2 and TRBJ2-3; without DNA, the TCRdb call of TRBD1 cannot be checked. CDR1 and CDR2 (germline): SGHTA, FQGNSA. The CDR3 extends over 15 amino acids. CDR3 region: CASSTGGRRTDTQYF.

This chain uses TRBV20-1 with TRBJ2-3; checking the TCRdb D call of TRBD2 is not possible without DNA. This CDR3 is 16 amino acids long. Germline V lookup: CDR1 DFQATT, CDR2 SNEGSKA (reference sequence). This CDR3 reads CSARDGWTPRTDTQYF.

This chain links TRBV18 with TRBJ1-6; TCRdb's D call, TRBD1, is unchecked because there is no DNA. The CDR3 totals 14 residues. The V gene's germline CDR1 is KGHSH and CDR2 LQKENI. The CDR3 is CASSQRGRNSPLHF.

The V call is TRBV6-1, the J call TRBJ2-3; TCRdb designates TRBD1, a call that cannot be tested without DNA. The CDR3 is 17 amino acids. Germline CDR1 is MNHNS and CDR2 is SASEGT. CDR3 in amino acids: CASSHSRGQGDGNTQYF.

The chain is built from TRBV5-1 and TRBJ2-7; the TCRdb D gene call, TRBD1, has no DNA to confirm it. The CDR3 is 16 residues long. CDR1 and CDR2 (germline): SGHRS, YFSETQ. CDR3 sequence reads: CASSLGLIGQYYEQYF.

V gene TRBV18 combines with J gene TRBJ2-1; the D gene TCRdb calls, TRBD1, cannot be checked with no DNA. The CDR3 totals 16 residues. The V gene's germline CDR1 is KGHSH and CDR2 LQKENI. CDR3 residues: CASSPIGTRLNNEQFF. Complete variable domain (other parts from reference TRBV18 and TRBJ2-1): NAGVMQNPRHLVRRRGQEARLRCSPMKGHSHVYWYRQLPEEGLKFMVYLQKENIIDESGMPKERFSAEFPKEGPSILRIQQVVRGDSAAYFCASSPIGTRLNNEQFFGPGTRLTVL.

V gene TRBV19 combines with J gene TRBJ2-2; TCRdb calls TRBD2, which cannot be checked without DNA. Germline V gene data show CDR1 as LNHDA and CDR2 as SQIVND (reference sequence). CDR3 size: 16 residues. The chain's CDR3 is CASRGLANPNTGELFF.